This TCR beta chain stems from a study of OX40 agonist ivuxolimab in advanced cancers. The overall study: Eligibility rules accepted prior anti-PD-1, anti-PD-L1 or anti-CTLA-4 therapy, and 40% had some. Study findings and constraints: CD4+ T cells averaged fewer expanded clones than CD8+ T cells. With doses of 0.1-3.0 mg/kg, partial responders showed among the lowest clonal expansion.

Comment on this clone: Its target is not known.

Repertoires were generated with immunoSEQ multiplex PCR, while TCRdb's copy carries only in-frame clones and drops some. The sample carries under 60,000 clones, approximately 90% recorded once. The starting material was CD4+ or CD8+ T cells sorted from blood, obtained in a trial of the OX40 agonist ivuxolimab. The sequence came from an adult with an advanced solid tumor such as melanoma, head and neck, liver or kidney cancer.

The chain's CDR3 is CASRGQGLLNQPQHF. The CDR3, as DNA: TGTGCCAGCAGGGGACAGGGGCTTCTCAATCAGCCCCAGCATTTT. The chain recombines TRBV28 with TRBJ1-5; 10 bases fit TRBD1. This CDR3 contains 15 residues. The trim removed 6 bases at V and 3 bases at J, leaving 5 bases unmatched. Per germline, CDR1 MDHEN and CDR2 SYDVKM.